This T cell receptor beta chain came from a study of Ad26.COV2.S vaccination and SARS-CoV-2 variants. Noted treatment: about 20 received Ad26.COV2.S at low or high dose, single or two shots; 5 received placebo; per-sample allocation not given. Each sample was drawn 63 days after the first injection (of vaccine or placebo). The CDR3 is 18 residues long. The junction had 8 bases not matched to a gene; V was cut back by 5 bases and J by 0 bases. The germline V gene encodes CDR1 SEHNR and CDR2 FQNEAQ (reference sequence). Produced via immunoSEQ multiplex PCR; TCRdb's table is partial and in-frame only. The sample contains some 480,000 clones, approximately 90% of which appear only once.

Sequences were derived from peripheral blood, sampled in a trial of Ad26.COV2.S vaccine versus placebo. J is TRBJ2-6 and V is TRBV7-9; 9 bases align to TRBD1. The sequence came from a person aged 18-65 years who received the Ad26.COV2.S COVID-19 vaccine or a placebo. DNA of the CDR3: TGTGCCAGCAGCCTACGACAGGGGGGCTTCTCTGGGGCCAACGTCCTGACTTTC. Its protein product is CASSLRQGGFSGANVLTF.